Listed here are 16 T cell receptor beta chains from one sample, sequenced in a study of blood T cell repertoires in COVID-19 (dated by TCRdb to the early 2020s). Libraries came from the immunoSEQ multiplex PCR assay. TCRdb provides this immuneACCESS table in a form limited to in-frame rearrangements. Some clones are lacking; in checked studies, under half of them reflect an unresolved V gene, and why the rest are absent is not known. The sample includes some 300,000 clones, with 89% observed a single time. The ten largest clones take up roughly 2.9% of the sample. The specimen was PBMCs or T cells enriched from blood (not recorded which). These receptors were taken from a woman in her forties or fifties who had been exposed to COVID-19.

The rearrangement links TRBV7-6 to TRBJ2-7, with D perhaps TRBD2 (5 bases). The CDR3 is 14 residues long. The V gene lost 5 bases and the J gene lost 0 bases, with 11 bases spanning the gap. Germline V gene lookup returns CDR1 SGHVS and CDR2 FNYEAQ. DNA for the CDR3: TGTGCCAGCAGCCCCGGGAAAAACTCCTACGAGCAGTACTTC. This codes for CASSPGKNSYEQYF.

CDR3 nucleotides: TGTGCCAGCTCGGCAGGGGCAATAAACACCGGGGAGCTGTTTTTT. It is translated as CASSAGAINTGELFF. The chain combines TRBV14 with TRBJ2-2; D perhaps matches TRBD1 (6 bases). The CDR3 runs 15 residues. Germline V lookup: CDR1 SGHDN, CDR2 FVKESK. V lost 8 bases and J lost 2, with 15 bases in between.

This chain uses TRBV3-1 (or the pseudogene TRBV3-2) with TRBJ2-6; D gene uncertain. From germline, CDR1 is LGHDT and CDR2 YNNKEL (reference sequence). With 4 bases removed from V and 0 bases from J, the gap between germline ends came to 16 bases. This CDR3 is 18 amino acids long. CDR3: CASSPPPLTVSGANVLTF. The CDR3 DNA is TGTGCCAGCAGCCCCCCTCCTCTCACGGTCTCTGGGGCCAACGTCCTGACTTTC.

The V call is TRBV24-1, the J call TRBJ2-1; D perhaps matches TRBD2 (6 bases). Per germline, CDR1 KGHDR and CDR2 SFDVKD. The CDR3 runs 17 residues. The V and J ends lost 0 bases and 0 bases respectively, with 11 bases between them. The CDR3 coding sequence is TGTGCCACCAGTGATTTGGGGAGCGGGTTCTCCTACAATGAGCAGTTCTTC. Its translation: CATSDLGSGFSYNEQFF.

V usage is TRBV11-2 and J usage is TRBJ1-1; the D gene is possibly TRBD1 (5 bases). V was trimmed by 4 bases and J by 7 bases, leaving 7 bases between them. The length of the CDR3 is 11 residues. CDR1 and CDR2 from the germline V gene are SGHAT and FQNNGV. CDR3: CASSSGGEAFF. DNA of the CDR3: TGTGCCAGCAGCTCGGGGGGTGAAGCTTTCTTT.

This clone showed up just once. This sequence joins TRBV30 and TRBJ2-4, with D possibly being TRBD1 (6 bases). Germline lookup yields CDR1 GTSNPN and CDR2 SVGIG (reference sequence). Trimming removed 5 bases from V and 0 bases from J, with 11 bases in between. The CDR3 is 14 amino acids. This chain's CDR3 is CAWAQGLAKNIQYF. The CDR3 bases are TGTGCCTGGGCACAGGGATTAGCCAAAAACATTCAGTACTTC.

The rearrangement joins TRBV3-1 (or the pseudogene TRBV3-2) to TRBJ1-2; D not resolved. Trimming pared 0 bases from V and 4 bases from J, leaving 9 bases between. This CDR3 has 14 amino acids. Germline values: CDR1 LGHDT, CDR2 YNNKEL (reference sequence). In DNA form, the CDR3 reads TGTGCCAGCAGCCAAGATGCGGTGGGCTATGGCTACACCTTC. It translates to CASSQDAVGYGYTF.

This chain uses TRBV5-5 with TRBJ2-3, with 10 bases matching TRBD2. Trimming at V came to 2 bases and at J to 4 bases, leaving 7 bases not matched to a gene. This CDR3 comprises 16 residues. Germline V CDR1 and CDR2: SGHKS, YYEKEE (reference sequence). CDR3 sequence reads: CASSFIAGGFSDTQYF. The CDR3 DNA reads TGTGCCAGCAGCTTTATAGCGGGGGGATTTTCAGATACGCAGTATTTT.

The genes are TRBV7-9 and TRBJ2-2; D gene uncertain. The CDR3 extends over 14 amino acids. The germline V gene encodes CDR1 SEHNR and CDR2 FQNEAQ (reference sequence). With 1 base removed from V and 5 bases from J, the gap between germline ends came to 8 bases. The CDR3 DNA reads TGTGCCAGCAGCTTAGGCAGGTTTACCGGGGAGCTGTTTTTT. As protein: CASSLGRFTGELFF.

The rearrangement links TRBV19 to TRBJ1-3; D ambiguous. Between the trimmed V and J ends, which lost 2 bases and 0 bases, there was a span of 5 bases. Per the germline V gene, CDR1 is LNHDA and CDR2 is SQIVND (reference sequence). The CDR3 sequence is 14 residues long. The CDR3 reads CASSIPGSGNTIYF. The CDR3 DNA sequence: TGTGCCAGTAGTATACCCGGCTCTGGAAACACCATATATTTT.

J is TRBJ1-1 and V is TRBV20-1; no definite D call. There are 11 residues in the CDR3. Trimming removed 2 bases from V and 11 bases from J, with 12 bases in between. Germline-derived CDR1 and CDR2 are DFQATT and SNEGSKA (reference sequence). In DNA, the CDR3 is TGCAGTGCTAGATGGAGGGAAAATGCTTTCTTT. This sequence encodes CSARWRENAFF.

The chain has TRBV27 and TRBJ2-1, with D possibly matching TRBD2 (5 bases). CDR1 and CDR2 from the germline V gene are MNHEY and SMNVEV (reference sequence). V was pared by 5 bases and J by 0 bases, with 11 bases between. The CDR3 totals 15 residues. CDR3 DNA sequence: TGTGCCAGCAGTCTGCGGGTGAGCTCCTACAATGAGCAGTTCTTC. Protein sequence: CASSLRVSSYNEQFF.

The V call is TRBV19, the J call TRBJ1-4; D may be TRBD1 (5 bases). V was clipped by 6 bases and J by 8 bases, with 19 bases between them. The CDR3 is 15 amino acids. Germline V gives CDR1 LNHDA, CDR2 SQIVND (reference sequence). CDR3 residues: CASRWDGGEREKLFF. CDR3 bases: TGTGCCAGTAGGTGGGACGGGGGGGAGAGGGAAAAACTGTTTTTT.

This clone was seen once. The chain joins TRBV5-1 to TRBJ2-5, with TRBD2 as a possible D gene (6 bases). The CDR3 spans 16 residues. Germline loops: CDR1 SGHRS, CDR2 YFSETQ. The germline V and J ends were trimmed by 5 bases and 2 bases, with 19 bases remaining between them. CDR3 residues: CASSRPGERTQETQYF. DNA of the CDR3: TGCGCCAGCAGTCGACCGGGAGAGCGGACTCAAGAGACCCAGTACTTC.

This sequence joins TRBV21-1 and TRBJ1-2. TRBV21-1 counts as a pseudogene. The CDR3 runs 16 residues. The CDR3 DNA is TGTGCCAGCATCAACGTGGGACTCTTTATTTCCTATGGCTACACCTTC. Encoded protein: CASINVGLFISYGYTF.

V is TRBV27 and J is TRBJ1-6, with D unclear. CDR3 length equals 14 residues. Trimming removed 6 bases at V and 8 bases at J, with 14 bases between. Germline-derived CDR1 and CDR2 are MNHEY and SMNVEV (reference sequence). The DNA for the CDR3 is TGTGCCAGCAGGGTCCTCATACCGGATTCACCCCTCCACTTT. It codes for CASRVLIPDSPLHF.